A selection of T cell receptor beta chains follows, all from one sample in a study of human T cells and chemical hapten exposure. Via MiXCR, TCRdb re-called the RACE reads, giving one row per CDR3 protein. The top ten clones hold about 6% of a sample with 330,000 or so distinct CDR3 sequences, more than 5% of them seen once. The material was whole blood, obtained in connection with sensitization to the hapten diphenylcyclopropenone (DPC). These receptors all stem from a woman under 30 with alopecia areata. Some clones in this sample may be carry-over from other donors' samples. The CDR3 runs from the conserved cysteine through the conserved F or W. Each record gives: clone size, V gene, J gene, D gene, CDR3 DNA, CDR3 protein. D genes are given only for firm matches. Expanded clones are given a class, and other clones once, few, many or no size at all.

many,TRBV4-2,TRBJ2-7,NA,TGTGCCAGCAGCCAAGACACCCAATTTGCCTACGAGCAGTACTTC,CASSQDTQFAYEQYF
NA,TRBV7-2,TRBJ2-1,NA,TGTGCCAGCAGCTACCCGGTGCCCAACAATGAGCAGTTCTTC,CASSYPVPNNEQFF
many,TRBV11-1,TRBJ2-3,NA,TGTGCCAGCAGCCCCCCGGGGGCCGGCACAGATACGCAGTATTTT,CASSPPGAGTDTQYF
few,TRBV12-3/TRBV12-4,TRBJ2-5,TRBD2,TGTGCCAGCAGTCAGTGGACTAGCGGGGGCCAAGAGACCCAGTACTTC,CASSQWTSGGQETQYF
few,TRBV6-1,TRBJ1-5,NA,TGTGCCAGCTTACCAGGTTACAGCAATCAGCCCCAGCATTTT,CASLPGYSNQPQHF
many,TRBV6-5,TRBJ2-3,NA,TGTGCCAGCTCATTATTAGGAGCTAGCACAGATACGCAGTATTTT,CASSLLGASTDTQYF
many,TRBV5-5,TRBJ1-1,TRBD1,TGTGCCAGCAGCTTGGGACAGGGGGTGAGGAACACTGAAGCTTTCTTT,CASSLGQGVRNTEAFF
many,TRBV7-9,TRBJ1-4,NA,TGTGCCAGCAGCTTATCGGCAACTAATGAAAAACTGTTTTTT,CASSLSATNEKLFF
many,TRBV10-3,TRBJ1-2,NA,TGTGCCATCAGTGACGGGACTCACTATGGCTACACCTTC,CAISDGTHYGYTF
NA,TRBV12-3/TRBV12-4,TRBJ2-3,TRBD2,TGTGCCAGCAGTTTAAATCGGGGGGAGGTAGATACGCAGTATTTT,CASSLNRGEVDTQYF
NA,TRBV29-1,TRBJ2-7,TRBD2,TGCAGCGTTACCAGCGGGGGGAAAGCCTACGAGCAGTACTTC,CSVTSGGKAYEQYF
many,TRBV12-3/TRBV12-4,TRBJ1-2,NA,TGTGCCAGCAGTTTGTTCAGGGGCACCCACAACTATGGCTACACCTTC,CASSLFRGTHNYGYTF
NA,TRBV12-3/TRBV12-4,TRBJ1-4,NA,TGTGCCAGCAGTTTGGTGCCAGGGCCTAATGAAAAACTGTTTTTT,CASSLVPGPNEKLFF
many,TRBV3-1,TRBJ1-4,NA,TGTGCCAGCAGCCAAGAAGAATACGCTAATGAAAAACTGTTTTTT,CASSQEEYANEKLFF
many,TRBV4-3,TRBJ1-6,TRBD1,TGCGCCAGCAGCCAAGGATTACCAACAGGGGAAAATTCACCCCTCCACTTT,CASSQGLPTGENSPLHF
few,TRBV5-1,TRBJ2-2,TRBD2,TGCGCCAGCAGCCCAGCTAGCGGGGGATTGGCCGGGGAGCTGTTTTTT,CASSPASGGLAGELFF
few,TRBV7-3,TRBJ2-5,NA,TGTGCCAGCAGCTTAACAGGATGGATAGAGACCCAGTACTTC,CASSLTGWIETQYF
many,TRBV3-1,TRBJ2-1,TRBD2,TGTGCCAGCAGCCTGAGCGGGGGGGTCTCCTACAATGAGCAGTTCTTC,CASSLSGGVSYNEQFF
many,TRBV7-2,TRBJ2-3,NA,TGTGCCAGCAGCCTAGGGGTACTCCGCACAGATACGCAGTATTTT,CASSLGVLRTDTQYF
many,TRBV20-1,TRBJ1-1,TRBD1,TGCAGTGCAACTCAGGGGGCGCGGAGTACTGAAGCTTTCTTT,CSATQGARSTEAFF
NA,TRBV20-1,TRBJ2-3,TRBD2,TGCAGTGCCGGGGCTAGCGGAACAGATACGCAGTATTTT,CSAGASGTDTQYF
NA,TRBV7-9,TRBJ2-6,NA,TGTGCCAGCAGCTCATATGGCCGGACTGGGGCCAACGTCCTGACTTTC,CASSSYGRTGANVLTF
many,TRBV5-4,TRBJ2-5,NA,TGTGCCAGCAGCAATTCCCGGGTCCTCCAAGAGACCCAGTACTTC,CASSNSRVLQETQYF
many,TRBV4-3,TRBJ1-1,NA,TGCGCCAGCAGCCAGGTCAGGGACATGAACACTGAAGCTTTCTTT,CASSQVRDMNTEAFF
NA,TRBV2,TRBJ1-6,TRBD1,TGTGCCAGCAGTGGCGGACAGGGGGCTCCTTATAATTCACCCCTCCACTTT,CASSGGQGAPYNSPLHF
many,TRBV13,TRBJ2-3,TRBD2,TGTGCCAGCAGCTCATTAGCGGGGGGAAAGGCAGATACGCAGTATTTT,CASSSLAGGKADTQYF
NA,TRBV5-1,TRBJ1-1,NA,TGCGCCAGCAGCTTGGGGGCGACGAACACTGAAGCTTTCTTT,CASSLGATNTEAFF
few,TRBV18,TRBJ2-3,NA,TGTGCCAGCTCACCTAGTACAAACAGGTGGTTCGTCGACACAGATACGCAGTATTTT,CASSPSTNRWFVDTDTQYF
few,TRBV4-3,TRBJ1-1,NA,TGCGCCAGCAGCCAAGACGCGGGGGACCTGAGTGAAGCTTTCTTT,CASSQDAGDLSEAFF
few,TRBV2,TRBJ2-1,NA,TGTGCCAGCAGTGAGGATCCAGGAACCCCCAATGAGCAGTTCTTC,CASSEDPGTPNEQFF
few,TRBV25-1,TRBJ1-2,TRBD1,TGTGCCAGCTGGACAGGGAATGGCTACACCTTC,CASWTGNGYTF
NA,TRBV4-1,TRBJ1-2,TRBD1,TGCGCCAGCAGCCAAGATCGGGCAGGGGGCGATGATGGCTACACCTTC,CASSQDRAGGDDGYTF
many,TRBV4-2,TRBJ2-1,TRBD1,TGTGCCAGCAGCCAACCGGGACAGGGGTACAATGAGCAGTTCTTC,CASSQPGQGYNEQFF
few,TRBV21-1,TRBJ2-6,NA,TGTGCCAGCAGCAAGTGGGAAGGGAGCTCTGGGGCCAACGTCCTGACTTTC,CASSKWEGSSGANVLTF
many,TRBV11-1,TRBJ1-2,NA,TGTGCCAGCAGCTTCGCCGGGGGGCATGGCTACACCTTC,CASSFAGGHGYTF
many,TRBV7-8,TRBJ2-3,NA,TGTGCCAGCAGCCTTAGGCGCGGCTACACAGATACGCAGTATTTT,CASSLRRGYTDTQYF
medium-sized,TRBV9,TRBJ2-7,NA,TGTGCCAGCAGCGTAGAAGGGGGGCCTACCTACGAGCAGTACTTC,CASSVEGGPTYEQYF
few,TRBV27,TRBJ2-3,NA,TGTGCCAGCAGTTTAAAAACTAGTCTTCCAGATACGCAGTATTTT,CASSLKTSLPDTQYF
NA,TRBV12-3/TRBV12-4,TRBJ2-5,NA,TGTGCCAGCAGTTCGTCAGGGTTAGAAGAGACCCAGTACTTC,CASSSSGLEETQYF
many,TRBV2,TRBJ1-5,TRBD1,TGTGCCAGCAGTGGGACAGGGGGGGATCAGCCCCAGCATTTT,CASSGTGGDQPQHF
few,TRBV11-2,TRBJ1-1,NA,TGTGCCAGCAGCTTAAGGGCAAGCGGCACTGAAGCTTTCTTT,CASSLRASGTEAFF
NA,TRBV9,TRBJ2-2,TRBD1,TGTGCCAGCAGCACCGGGACAGGGGTCACCGGGGAGCTGTTTTTT,CASSTGTGVTGELFF
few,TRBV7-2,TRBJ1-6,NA,TGTGCCAGCAGCTTAGTGGGGACTACTAATTCACCCCTCCACTTT,CASSLVGTTNSPLHF
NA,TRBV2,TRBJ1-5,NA,TGTGCCAGCCGCCAGACCTTCAATCAGCCCCAGCATTTT,CASRQTFNQPQHF
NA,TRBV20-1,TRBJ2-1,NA,TGCAGTGCTAGCGAATTCCTCAGAGAGCAGTTCTTC,CSASEFLREQFF
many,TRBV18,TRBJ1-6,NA,TGTGCCAGCTCACCACGGGAGCGGGATTCACCCCTCCACTTT,CASSPRERDSPLHF
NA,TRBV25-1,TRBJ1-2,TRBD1,TGTGCCAGCAGTGAACGAACAGGGGGGTTGGGCTACACCTTC,CASSERTGGLGYTF
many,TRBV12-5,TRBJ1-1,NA,TGTGCTAGTGGTTTGGTTTATACTGAAGCTTTCTTT,CASGLVYTEAFF
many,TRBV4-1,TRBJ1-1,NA,TGCGCCAGCAGCCAAGATATAGGACGGCTAGTGACTGAAGCTTTCTTT,CASSQDIGRLVTEAFF
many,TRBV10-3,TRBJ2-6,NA,TGTGCCATCAGTGACGGGGGGCGAGGGGCCAACGTCCTGACTTTC,CAISDGGRGANVLTF
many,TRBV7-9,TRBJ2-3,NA,TGTGCCAGCAGCTGGGGCCGACTCAGCACAGATACGCAGTATTTT,CASSWGRLSTDTQYF
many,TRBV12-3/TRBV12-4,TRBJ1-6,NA,TGTGCCAGCAAATCACAGGGAGGAATAAGTTCACCCCTCCACTTT,CASKSQGGISSPLHF
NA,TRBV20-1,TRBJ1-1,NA,TGCAGTGCTATGGGGAGGCAGGTGGACACTGAAGCTTTCTTT,CSAMGRQVDTEAFF
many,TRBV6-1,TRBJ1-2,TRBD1,TGTGCCAGCAGTGGGGACAGATATAACTATGGCTACACCTTC,CASSGDRYNYGYTF
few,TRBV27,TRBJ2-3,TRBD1,TGTGCCAGCAGTCCGCAGCAGGGGGGCACAGATACGCAGTATTTT,CASSPQQGGTDTQYF
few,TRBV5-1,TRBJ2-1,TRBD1,TGCGCCAGCAGCCCGGAAGGGGGCGGCTACAATGAGCAGTTCTTC,CASSPEGGGYNEQFF
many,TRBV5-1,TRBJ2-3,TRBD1,TGCGCCAGCAGCGCGGAGGCAGGGGGCCCCTTCGAGGAAGATACGCAGTATTTT,CASSAEAGGPFEEDTQYF
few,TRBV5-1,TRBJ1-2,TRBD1,TGCGCCAGCAGCCAGGGACAGGGGGCGAGTTATGGCTACACCTTC,CASSQGQGASYGYTF
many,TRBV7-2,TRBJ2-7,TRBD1,TGTGCCAGCAGCCCCCGGACAGGGGGTGGATACTCCTACGAGCAGTACTTC,CASSPRTGGGYSYEQYF